This T cell receptor beta chain was sequenced in a study of T-cell memory formation after mild COVID-19. CDR3 size: 14 residues. Germline V gene lookup returns CDR1 MNHNY and CDR2 SVGAGI (reference sequence). Trimming removed 6 bases at V and 5 bases at J, with 14 bases between. Turning to this clonotype: Its antigen remains unidentified.

Study-level points and caveats: Clones contracting over day 15 to 85 were CD4/CD8 balanced, with later expanders leaning CD4+. Some responding clones appeared in pre-infection memory, suggesting cross-reactive memory joined.

Using constant-segment primers, 5'RACE produced TCR alpha and TCR beta cDNA libraries carrying sample barcodes and UMIs. One entry per CDR3 protein, called by TCRdb with MiXCR from the 5' RACE reads. The data contain around 300,000 distinct CDR3 sequences, about 13% of them singletons. The TCR comes from a man aged 18 to 29 who had mild COVID-19 (a few samples of this study predate the infection). Cell type and time point are not known. The source material was PBMCs or a T cell subset sorted from them (not recorded which). V usage is TRBV6-6 and J usage is TRBJ2-1; D remains unclear. The CDR3, as DNA: TGTGCCAGCAGACTTTACCGAACAGACAATGAGCAGTTCTTC. This gives the protein CASRLYRTDNEQFF.